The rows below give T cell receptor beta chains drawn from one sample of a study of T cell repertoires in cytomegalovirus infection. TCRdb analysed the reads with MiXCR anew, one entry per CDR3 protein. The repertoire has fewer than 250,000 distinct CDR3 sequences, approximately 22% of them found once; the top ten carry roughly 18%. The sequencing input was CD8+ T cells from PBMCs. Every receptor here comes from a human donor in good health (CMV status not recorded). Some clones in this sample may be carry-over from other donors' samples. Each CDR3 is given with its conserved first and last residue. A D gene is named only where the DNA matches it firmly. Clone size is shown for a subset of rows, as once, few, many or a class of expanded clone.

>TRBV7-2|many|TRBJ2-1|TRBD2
TGTGCCAGCAGTCGAGGGGACTATTACAATGAGCAGTTCTTC
CASSRGDYYNEQFF
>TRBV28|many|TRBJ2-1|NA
TGTGCCACCCATTGGCCGGCTAGGCAGGGGTCAAATGAGCAGTTCTTC
CATHWPARQGSNEQFF
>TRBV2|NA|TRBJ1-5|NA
TGTGCCAGTACCCCGGGGAGGGATTGGAAGCCCCAGCATTTT
CASTPGRDWKPQHF
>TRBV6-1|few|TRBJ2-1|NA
TGTGCCAGCAGTGAAAGGGAGAGCTCCTACAATGAGCAGTTCTTC
CASSERESSYNEQFF
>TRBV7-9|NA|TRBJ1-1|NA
TGTGCCAGCACCCTACCTGGGGGTATACACACTGAAGCTTTCTTT
CASTLPGGIHTEAFF
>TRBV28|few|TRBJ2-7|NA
TGTGCCAGCAGTTGGCGAGGGAAGTTTGAGTACGAGCAGTACTTC
CASSWRGKFEYEQYF
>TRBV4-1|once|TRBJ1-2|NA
TGTGCCAGCAGCCAATTGGACACGAACTATGGCTACACCTTC
CASSQLDTNYGYTF
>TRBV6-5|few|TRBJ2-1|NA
TGTGCCAGCAGTTACGCAGAAAACAATGAGCAGTTCTTC
CASSYAENNEQFF
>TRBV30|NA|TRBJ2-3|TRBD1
TGTGCCTGGAGTGGATCGACAGGGGGCACGCAGTATTTT
CAWSGSTGGTQYF
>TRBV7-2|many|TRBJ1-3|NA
TGTGCCAGCAGCTCGTCCGACAGCTCTGGAAACACCATATATTTT
CASSSSDSSGNTIYF
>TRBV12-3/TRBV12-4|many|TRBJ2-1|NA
TGTGCCAGCAGTTTAGGGGGGGGCAGGTACAATGAGCAGTTCTTC
CASSLGGGRYNEQFF
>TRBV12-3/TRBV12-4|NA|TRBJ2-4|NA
TGTGCCAGCAGCCTAAACGTTGGGGAGGCCAAAAACATTCAGTACTTC
CASSLNVGEAKNIQYF
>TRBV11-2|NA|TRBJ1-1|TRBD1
TGTGCCAACAGCCCGGACAGGGCGCGCCTTGAAGCTTTCTTT
CANSPDRARLEAFF
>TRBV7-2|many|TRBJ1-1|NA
TGTGCCAGCAGTTATACCGGGGTCGGAACTGAAGCTTTCTTT
CASSYTGVGTEAFF
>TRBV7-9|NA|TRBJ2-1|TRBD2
TGTGCCAGCAGCCTAGCGGGAGCTGCGGGGGAGCAGTTCTTC
CASSLAGAAGEQFF
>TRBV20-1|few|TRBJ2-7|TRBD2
TGCAGTGCTAAGGCGACTAGCGGGGGACCCTACGAGCAGTACTTC
CSAKATSGGPYEQYF
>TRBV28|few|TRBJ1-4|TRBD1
TGTGCCAGCAATTGGGACAGGGTCAATGAAAAACTGTTTTTT
CASNWDRVNEKLFF
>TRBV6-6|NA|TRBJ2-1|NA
TGTGCCAGCAGTTACTCTGCCAATGAGCAGTTCTTC
CASSYSANEQFF
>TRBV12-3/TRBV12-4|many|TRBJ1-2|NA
TGTGCCAGCAGCCCCTGGACAGACAACTATGGCTACACCTTC
CASSPWTDNYGYTF
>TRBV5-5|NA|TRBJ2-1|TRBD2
TGTGCCAGCAGCTTGAGGCTAGCGGCCATCTACAATGAGCAGTTCTTC
CASSLRLAAIYNEQFF
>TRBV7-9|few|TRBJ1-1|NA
TGTGCCAGCAGCCCCGTGGGGGGAATGAACACTGAAGCTTTCTTT
CASSPVGGMNTEAFF
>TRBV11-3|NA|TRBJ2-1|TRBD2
TGTGCCAGCAGCTTAGGCCGGACTAGCGGGGGGGCCAGCTCCTACAATGAGCAGTTCTTC
CASSLGRTSGGASSYNEQFF
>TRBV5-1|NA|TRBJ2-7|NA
TGCGCCAGCAGCTTGGCCGACGGTGGAGGGTGGACCTACGAGCAGTACTTC
CASSLADGGGWTYEQYF
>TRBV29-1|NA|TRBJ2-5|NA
TGCAGCGTCGATGACTCGACCGATTACCAAGAGACCCAGTACTTC
CSVDDSTDYQETQYF
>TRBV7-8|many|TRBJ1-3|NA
TGTGCCAGCAGCTTAGTGGGGGCAAACACCATATATTTT
CASSLVGANTIYF
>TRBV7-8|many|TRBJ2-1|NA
TGTGCCAGCAGCCTAGGACCGGCTAGCTACAATGAGCAGTTCTTC
CASSLGPASYNEQFF
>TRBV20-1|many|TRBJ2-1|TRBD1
TGCAGTGCTAGAGGATTAACAGGGGACAATGAGCAGTTCTTC
CSARGLTGDNEQFF
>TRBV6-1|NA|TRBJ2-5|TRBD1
TGTGCCAGCAGTGGCGGACAGGGCAACCAAGAGACCCAGTACTTC
CASSGGQGNQETQYF
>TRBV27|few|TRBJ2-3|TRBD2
TGTGCCAGCAGTCAAAGCGGGGGACTACGCACAGATACGCAGTATTTT
CASSQSGGLRTDTQYF
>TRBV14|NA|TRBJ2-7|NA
TGTGCCAGCAGCCAACGATTGGGACTTTTCCCCGACTACGAGCAGTACTTC
CASSQRLGLFPDYEQYF
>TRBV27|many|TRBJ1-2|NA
TGTGCCAGCAGTGCAGACAGAAATGGCTACACCTTC
CASSADRNGYTF